Listed below are T cell receptor beta chains from one sample, sequenced in a study of PD-1 blockade in classical Hodgkin lymphoma. Here immunoSEQ multiplex PCR was the method, and the copy in TCRdb shows in-frame clones only, minus some. The sample yields tens of thousands of clones, around 94% seen once. This sample comprised peripheral blood mononuclear cells (PBMCs), obtained before the fourth cycle of nivolumab. The source is a human donor with classical Hodgkin lymphoma. Each CDR3 is given with its conserved first and last residue. The D gene is left open where the match is weak. The size entry is marked missing in some rows and otherwise reads once, few, many or a size class.

-	TRBV27	-	TRBJ2-2	TGTGCCAGCAGTTTACAACCGGGACGGCCGAACACCGGGGAGCTGTTTTTT	CASSLQPGRPNTGELFF
-	TRBV27	TRBD1	TRBJ1-5	TGTGCCAGCAGTCCCCGACAGGGGTTCCAGCCCCAGCATTTT	CASSPRQGFQPQHF
few	TRBV28	-	TRBJ2-2	TGTGCCACGCAGGGCCGGGCCACTGTTACAGTCTTGTTTTTT	CATQGRATVTVLFF
-	TRBV5-1	TRBD2	TRBJ2-5	TGCGCCAGCAGCCGAACACTAGCGGGAGTTAGTTCCACGGAGACCCAGTACTTC	CASSRTLAGVSSTETQYF
once	TRBV6-1	-	TRBJ2-5	TGTGCCAGCAGGAAAACGAGGGGGGAGACCCAGTACTTC	CASRKTRGETQYF
-	TRBV11-2	-	TRBJ2-7	TGTGCCAGCAGCTTAGATCCGACAGTTTACCGCTACGAGCAGTACTTC	CASSLDPTVYRYEQYF
-	TRBV6-1	-	TRBJ1-5	TGTGCCAGCAGTGAACACTCTGGAAGCAATCAGCCCCAGCATTTT	CASSEHSGSNQPQHF
-	TRBV7-8	-	TRBJ2-3	TGTGCCAGCAGCTCTAGCACAGATACGCAGTATTTT	CASSSSTDTQYF
-	TRBV27	-	TRBJ2-7	TGTGCCAGCAGTAAAACACCAACGGGGCCGGGGGTCGAGCAGTACTTC	CASSKTPTGPGVEQYF
-	TRBV7-6	TRBD2	TRBJ2-3	TGTGCCAGCAGCTTAGAAAGGCGGACTAGCGGGACAGATACGCAGTATTTT	CASSLERRTSGTDTQYF
-	TRBV6-5	-	TRBJ1-2	TGTGCCAGCAGTAACGGGGGGGCTGTCTATGGCTACACCTTC	CASSNGGAVYGYTF
-	TRBV29-1	TRBD1	TRBJ1-1	TGCAGCGCAGAGACAGGGCGGGCGACTGAAGCTTTCTTT	CSAETGRATEAFF
-	TRBV5-1	-	TRBJ1-1	TGCGCCAGCAGCTTGCTGGTGAACACTGAAGCTTTCTTT	CASSLLVNTEAFF
-	TRBV7-8	TRBD1	TRBJ2-7	TGTGCCAGCAGCTTAGTAGGGGGCCCCTACGAGCAGTACTTC	CASSLVGGPYEQYF
-	TRBV11-2	-	TRBJ2-5	TGTGCCAGCAGCTTAAAGACAGTTCGGTACCAAGAGACCCAGTACTTC	CASSLKTVRYQETQYF
-	TRBV28	-	TRBJ2-1	TGTGCCAGCAGCCCCACTCCCTTTAGCAAGCATATCGATGAGCAGTTCTTC	CASSPTPFSKHIDEQFF
once	TRBV29-1	-	TRBJ2-7	TGCAGCGATCCTGGCGAGCAGTACTTC	CSDPGEQYF
-	TRBV19	-	TRBJ1-4	TGTGCCAGTAGGGACCGATCAAATGAAAAACTGTTTTTT	CASRDRSNEKLFF
-	TRBV6-1	-	TRBJ1-1	TGTGCCAGCAGTGAACTGGGGGCGCGCACTGAAGCTTTCTTT	CASSELGARTEAFF
once	TRBV4-1	-	TRBJ2-1	TGCGCCAGCAGCCAGGTAGACGGCAGCTCCTACAATGAGCAGTTCTTC	CASSQVDGSSYNEQFF
-	TRBV25-1	-	TRBJ2-2	TGTGCCAGCAGTGAACTTTTACCCACCGGGGAGCTGTTTTTT	CASSELLPTGELFF
-	TRBV7-3	-	TRBJ2-7	TGTGCCAGCAGCCCAGGACCCTCCTACGAGCAGTACTTC	CASSPGPSYEQYF
-	TRBV11-2	-	TRBJ1-2	TGTGCCAGCAGCTTATTGGGGGACGCTAGCTATGGCTACACCTTC	CASSLLGDASYGYTF
-	TRBV27	-	TRBJ1-5	TGTGCCAGCAGTTTAAAGGGTAAAAGCAATCAGCCCCAGCATTTT	CASSLKGKSNQPQHF
-	TRBV28	-	TRBJ2-5	TGTGCCAGCAGTTCTAGGGTTTTGGAGACCCAGTACTTC	CASSSRVLETQYF
-	TRBV6-5	-	TRBJ1-2	TGTGCCAGCAGTTACGGCAGCCTAGCTAACTATGGCTACACCTTC	CASSYGSLANYGYTF
-	TRBV27	TRBD1	TRBJ1-1	TGTGCCAGCAGCCGGACAGGGGGCACTGAAGCTTTCTTT	CASSRTGGTEAFF
once	TRBV6-1	-	TRBJ2-7	TGTGCCAGTCAGGGGTTCCAGCGCCGGGACGCGTACTTC	CASQGFQRRDAYF
once	TRBV2	-	TRBJ2-5	TGTGCCAGCAGTGCTAGCAAAAAAGGGGAGACCCAGTACTTC	CASSASKKGETQYF
-	TRBV7-9	TRBD2	TRBJ2-1	TGTGCCAGCAGCCCTTTATTAGGGAGGGAGCAAGTTGAGCAGTTCTTC	CASSPLLGREQVEQFF
-	TRBV19	TRBD2	TRBJ2-1	TGTGCCAGTAGTGGAAGACTAGCGGGAACCTACAATGAGCAGTTCTTC	CASSGRLAGTYNEQFF
once	TRBV6-5	-	TRBJ2-6	TGTGCCAGCAGTTATGGGAGCTCTGGGGCCAACGTCCTGACTTTC	CASSYGSSGANVLTF
-	TRBV2	-	TRBJ1-5	TGTGCCAGCCAAGACCAGGGGAGCAATCAGCCCCAGCATTTT	CASQDQGSNQPQHF
-	TRBV28	TRBD1	TRBJ2-1	TGTGCCAGCAGTTTATTGGGGACAGCTTACTACAATGAGCAGTTCTTC	CASSLLGTAYYNEQFF
-	TRBV7-9	-	TRBJ2-7	TGTGCCAGCAGATCAGGGGTTACCTACGAGCAGTACTTC	CASRSGVTYEQYF
once	TRBV6-1	TRBD1	TRBJ2-7	TGTGCCAGTGACAGGGGGCCCTACGAGCAGTACTTC	CASDRGPYEQYF
-	TRBV11-1	-	TRBJ2-3	TGTGCCAGCAGCTTGAGGGGGGCCCCAGATACGCAGTATTTT	CASSLRGAPDTQYF
-	TRBV6-1	-	TRBJ2-7	TGTGCCAGCAGTGCCCGTGTAGCCCAATACGAGCAGTACTTC	CASSARVAQYEQYF
-	TRBV15	-	TRBJ1-4	TGTGCCACCAGCAGGACGGGTACCACCTCAACTAATGAAAAACTGTTTTTT	CATSRTGTTSTNEKLFF
-	TRBV5-1	-	TRBJ1-6	TGCGCCAGCAGCTTGCTTCCGGTTGGGGGCTCCTATAATTCACCCCTCCACTTT	CASSLLPVGGSYNSPLHF
-	TRBV5-4	TRBD1	TRBJ1-1	TGTGCCAGCAGCTTGGGCCGGACAGGGGGCCTAATGAACACTGAAGCTTTCTTT	CASSLGRTGGLMNTEAFF
-	TRBV5-1	TRBD1	TRBJ2-7	TGCGCCAGCAGAATTGGACAGGGGGGGATCTACGAGCAGTACTTC	CASRIGQGGIYEQYF
-	TRBV4-2	TRBD2	TRBJ2-5	TGTGCCAGCAGCCAAGGTCGGGGTAGCGGGGCAGAGACCCAGTACTTC	CASSQGRGSGAETQYF
-	TRBV5-4	-	TRBJ2-3	TGTGCCAGCAGGCTCGGGGCCACAGATACGCAGTATTTT	CASRLGATDTQYF
-	TRBV5-1	-	TRBJ1-3	TGCGCCAGCAGCTTGGATTACAAATACTCTGGAAACACCATATATTTT	CASSLDYKYSGNTIYF